Each of the 31 T cell receptor beta chains below was sequenced from the same sample in a study of breast tumors, draining lymph nodes, adjacent tissues. The lymph nodes were axillary draining lymph nodes from breast cancer patients. MiXCR, applied by TCRdb to the multiplex PCR reads, yields one record per CDR3 protein. Among 200,000 to 250,000 distinct CDR3 sequences listed, about a third were seen once. Sequences were obtained from axillary lymph node tissue. These TCRs come from a female donor with breast cancer. Some clones in this sample may be carry-over from other donors' samples.

Many counts were recorded for this clonotype. This chain joins TRBV20-1 and TRBJ1-5; D is unresolved. Germline CDR1 DFQATT, CDR2 SNEGSKA (reference sequence). V gave up 2 bases and J gave up 0 bases, with 17 bases separating them. This CDR3 spans 17 amino acids. The CDR3 nucleotides read TGCAGTGCTAGAAATAGAACGGCCTTTTATAGCAATCAGCCCCAGCATTTT. It encodes CSARNRTAFYSNQPQHF.

In its sample, this clonotype was seen many times. The chain is built from TRBV4-1 and TRBJ2-1; 14 bases align to TRBD2. Germline CDR1 is MGHRA and CDR2 is YSYEKL. Trimming cost V 8 bases and J 7 bases; bases outside gene matches: 7. The CDR3 is 15 amino acids. In DNA form, the CDR3 reads TGCGCCAGCGGACTGACTAGCGGGAGGGGGAATGAGCAGTTCTTC. This gives the protein CASGLTSGRGNEQFF.

This clonotype showed up many times. The chain links TRBV7-2 to TRBJ2-1, with 9 positions matching TRBD2. The V and J ends lost 5 bases and 4 bases, in that order; junction bases with no gene match: 12. CDR1 is SGHTA and CDR2 is FQGNSA in the germline V gene. The CDR3 consists of 17 residues. The CDR3 DNA follows: TGTGCCAGCAGCCGCCGAACTAGCGGGTACCTTTACAATGAGCAGTTCTTC. It codes for CASSRRTSGYLYNEQFF.

This clonotype was seen at least ten times. The chain employs TRBV14 and TRBJ2-3; 9 nucleotides match TRBD2. Germline values: CDR1 SGHDN, CDR2 FVKESK. This CDR3 is built from 15 residues. The junction had 5 bases not matched to a gene; V was cut back by 6 bases and J by 1 base. The CDR3 bases are TGTGCCAGCAGTCCTAGCGGGACCCGCACAGATACGCAGTATTTT. Protein: CASSPSGTRTDTQYF.

As DNA, the CDR3 is TGCAGCGCGACCGCCGGGACAGGTTCCTACGAGCAGTACTTC. As protein: CSATAGTGSYEQYF. The V and J genes are TRBV29-1 and TRBJ2-7; 8 nucleotides line up with TRBD1. CDR3 length: 14 residues. CDR1 is SQVTM and CDR2 is ANQGSEA in the germline V gene. With 7 bases clipped from V and 1 base from J, the junction kept 9 bases outside the gene matches.

This clonotype appeared many times. This sequence joins TRBV12-5 and TRBJ2-1; the match to TRBD2 covers 9 bases. CDR3 length equals 15 residues. V lost 1 base, J lost 10 bases, and 8 bases stayed unmatched. Germline V gene lookup returns CDR1 LGHNT and CDR2 FRNRAP. This chain's CDR3 is CASGLGAGGSGEQFF. Written as DNA, the CDR3 is TGTGCTAGTGGTTTGGGAGCGGGGGGCTCCGGAGAGCAGTTCTTC.

This clonotype has a count of ten or more. V and J are TRBV6-1 and TRBJ1-5; no definite D call. This CDR3 region has 11 residues. V shed 1 base and J shed 6 bases, with 1 base lying between them. Germline V gene lookup returns CDR1 MNHNS and CDR2 SASEGT. The CDR3 region has the DNA TGTGCCAGCAGTGAAGTTCAGCCCCAGCATTTT. Protein sequence: CASSEVQPQHF.

This clonotype was counted at least ten times. The V call is TRBV5-1, the J call TRBJ1-3; D uncertain. The CDR3 runs 11 residues. Germline V lookup: CDR1 SGHRS, CDR2 YFSETQ. V was pared by 5 bases and J by 3 bases, with 3 bases between. CDR3 residues: CASRGGNTIYF. Here the CDR3 DNA reads TGCGCCAGCAGGGGTGGAAACACCATATATTTT. The full variable domain, in which reference TRBV5-1 and TRBJ1-3 provide the parts outside the CDR3, is KAGVTQTPRYLIKTRGQQVTLSCSPISGHRSVSWYQQTPGQGLQFLFEYFSETQRNKGNFPGRFSGRQFSNSRSEMNVSTLELGDSALYLCASRGGNTIYFGEGSWLTVV.

The J gene is TRBJ2-6, the V gene TRBV20-1; 7 bases map to TRBD1. V was pared by 3 bases and J by 8 bases, with 4 bases of the junction left unmatched. Germline CDR1 is DFQATT and CDR2 is SNEGSKA (reference sequence). CDR3 length: 13 residues. This chain's CDR3 is CSARHRGTNVLTF. The CDR3 DNA is TGCAGTGCTAGGCACAGGGGAACCAACGTCCTGACTTTC.

This clonotype was seen many times. The chain combines TRBV2 with TRBJ2-1; D remains ambiguous. The V and J ends lost 3 bases and 0 bases respectively, with 21 bases between them. The length of the CDR3 is 19 residues. Germline V gene sequence: CDR1 SNHLY, CDR2 FYNNEI. CDR3 loop: CASSDTPLVGESSYNEQFF. For the CDR3, the DNA is TGTGCCAGCAGTGATACGCCCTTAGTCGGAGAAAGCTCCTACAATGAGCAGTTCTTC. Combining the CDR3 with reference TRBV2 and TRBJ2-1 gives the whole variable domain EPEVTQTPSHQVTQMGQEVILRCVPISNHLYFYWYRQILGQKVEFLVSFYNNEISEKSEIFDDQFSVERPDGSNFTLKIRSTKLEDSAMYFCASSDTPLVGESSYNEQFFGPGTRLTVL.

At least ten counts were recorded for this clonotype. The J gene is TRBJ2-1, the V gene TRBV6-5; 9 nucleotides align to TRBD1. Losses at the gene ends were 2 bases for V and 9 bases for J; bases not matched to a gene: 8. Germline CDR1 and CDR2: MNHEY and SVGAGI. The CDR3 runs 15 residues. The CDR3 spells CASSYGDRALGEQFF. CDR3 coding DNA: TGTGCCAGCAGTTACGGGGACAGGGCCCTCGGTGAGCAGTTCTTC.

Concerning this clonotype itself: A much larger clone sits a single nucleotide away, making a read error possible. The rearrangement links TRBV19 to TRBJ2-1; D is perhaps TRBD2 (6 bases). The CDR3 runs to 17 residues. The germline gives CDR1 LNHDA, CDR2 SQIVND (reference sequence). V lost 3 bases and J lost 6, with 21 bases in between. The CDR3 bases are TGTGCCAGTAGTATTCCCAACCGGGACGGGGGTATCAATGAGCAGTTCTTC. Protein: CASSIPNRDGGINEQFF. The whole variable domain, remainder taken from reference TRBV19 and TRBJ2-1, is DGGITQSPKYLFRKEGQNVTLSCEQNLNHDAMYWYRQDPGQGLRLIYYSQIVNDFQKGDIAEGYSVSREKKESFPLTVTSAQKNPTAFYLCASSIPNRDGGINEQFFGPGTRLTVL.

In its sample, this clonotype was seen many times. The rearrangement joins TRBV7-2 to TRBJ2-5; D is undetermined. The V gene's germline CDR1 is SGHTA and CDR2 FQGNSA. CDR3 length equals 11 residues. Trimming removed 5 bases at V and 1 base at J, with 2 bases between. CDR3 loop: CASSIQETQYF. In DNA form, the CDR3 reads TGTGCCAGCAGCATCCAAGAGACCCAGTACTTC. The full variable domain, rest sourced from reference TRBV7-2 and TRBJ2-5, is GAGVSQSPSNKVTEKGKDVELRCDPISGHTALYWYRQSLGQGLEFLIYFQGNSAPDKSGLPSDRFSAERTGGSVSTLTIQRTQQEDSAVYLCASSIQETQYFGPGTRLLVL.

This sequence joins TRBV6-2 or TRBV6-3 and TRBJ2-1, with 11 bases that match TRBD2. Germline V gene data show CDR1 as MNHEY and CDR2 as SVGEGT. This CDR3 is 15 amino acids long. V lost 5 bases to trimming and J lost 4 bases; unmatched junction nucleotides: 4. CDR3 region: CASSLSSGGYNEQFF. CDR3 DNA: TGTGCCAGCAGTCTTTCTAGCGGGGGGTACAATGAGCAGTTCTTC.

This clonotype was counted many times. The CDR3 bases are TGTGCCAGCAACAAACGGGACAGCAACTATGGCTACACCTTC. It encodes CASNKRDSNYGYTF. V and J are TRBV6-6 and TRBJ1-2, with 7 bases lining up with TRBD1. The CDR3 consists of 14 residues. From germline, CDR1 is MNHNY and CDR2 SVGAGI (reference sequence). V lost 7 bases and J lost 2; bases outside the gene matches: 7.

This clonotype has a count of ten or more. V and J are TRBV5-1 and TRBJ2-1, with D tentatively TRBD2 (5 bases). CDR3 length equals 16 residues. Trimming took off 4 bases at V and 6 bases at J, with 20 bases between the two ends. Germline CDR1 and CDR2: SGHRS and YFSETQ. In DNA, the CDR3 is TGCGCCAGCAGCCTACGGGGTTTTGGGTACGGCAATGAGCAGTTCTTC. This translates into CASSLRGFGYGNEQFF.

This clonotype was recorded at least ten times. The chain combines TRBV20-1 with TRBJ2-1, with D possibly matching TRBD1 (6 bases). V lost 3 bases, J lost 7 bases, and 22 bases lay in between. This CDR3 comprises 16 residues. Germline V gives CDR1 DFQATT, CDR2 SNEGSKA (reference sequence). This CDR3 reads CSASGPGHPLGNEQFF. In nucleotides, the CDR3 is TGCAGTGCTAGTGGGCCGGGACATCCTTTGGGGAATGAGCAGTTCTTC.

This clonotype has at least ten counts. The V gene is TRBV6-5, the J gene TRBJ2-7; the match to TRBD1 covers 8 bases. Germline CDR1 MNHEY, CDR2 SVGAGI. The CDR3 contains 13 residues. With 2 bases clipped from V and 4 bases from J, the junction kept 1 base outside the gene matches. This CDR3 reads CASSYHRGYEQYF. CDR3 DNA: TGTGCCAGCAGTTACCACAGGGGGTACGAGCAGTACTTC.

This clonotype has just one count. The gene calls are TRBV7-6 and TRBJ2-5; D may be TRBD1 or TRBD2 (5 bases each). Germline CDR1 SGHVS, CDR2 FNYEAQ. The CDR3 is 14 residues long. The V and J ends lost 3 bases and 7 bases respectively, with 15 bases between them. CDR3 sequence: CASSLGSGSMTQYF. The CDR3 bases are TGTGCCAGCAGCTTGGGTTCAGGGAGTATGACCCAGTACTTC.

The V call is TRBV6-1, the J call TRBJ1-2; D perhaps matches TRBD1 (6 bases). Germline V CDR1 and CDR2: MNHNS, SASEGT. V was shortened by 6 bases and J by 10 bases, with 12 bases between the two germline ends. The CDR3 has 11 amino acids. The CDR3 DNA reads as TGTGCCAGCAGGCCAGGGGCCGCCTACACCTTC. Translating gives CASRPGAAYTF.

This clonotype was detected only a few times. A much larger clone differs from this one at a single base, so this may be a read error. The rearrangement links TRBV20-1 to TRBJ1-2; possibly TRBD1 for D (5 bases). The CDR3 has 16 amino acids. From germline, CDR1 is DFQATT and CDR2 SNEGSKA (reference sequence). Between the trimmed V and J ends, which lost 1 base and 2 bases, there was a span of 17 bases. CDR3 loop: CSARVQGLPPNYGYTF. The CDR3 DNA reads TGCAGTGCTAGAGTGCAGGGACTCCCCCCGAACTATGGCTACACCTTC.

V usage is TRBV30 and J usage is TRBJ2-7; no firm D call. The germline V gene has CDR1 GTSNPN and CDR2 SVGIG (reference sequence). V was pared by 1 base and J by 6 bases, with 13 bases between. The CDR3 loop spans 13 amino acids. The CDR3 DNA follows: TGTGCCTGGAGTGCCGCCCGGCCCCTCGAGCAGTACTTC. Its translation: CAWSAARPLEQYF.

On this clonotype: A much larger clone differs by one base, so this may be a read error. The chain combines TRBV20-1 with TRBJ2-1, with a weak D call TRBD2 (6 bases). This CDR3 spans 15 amino acids. Germline loops: CDR1 DFQATT, CDR2 SNEGSKA (reference sequence). This CDR3 reads CSAGGWEPSSNEQFF. DNA of the CDR3: TGCAGTGCTGGGGGGTGGGAACCTTCCTCCAATGAGCAGTTCTTC.

The rearrangement links TRBV12-3 or TRBV12-4 to TRBJ1-2; 9 nucleotides match TRBD1. The CDR3 spans 13 residues. V dropped 8 bases and J dropped 4; count of bases not matched to a gene: 5. Here the CDR3 reads CASGGQGRYGYTF. CDR3 DNA: TGTGCCAGCGGAGGACAGGGGCGCTATGGCTACACCTTC.

This clonotype was counted many times. CDR3 loop: CSPGLLAGVYEQYF. In DNA form, the CDR3 reads TGCAGTCCTGGGTTGCTGGCGGGAGTATACGAGCAGTACTTC. The chain combines TRBV20-1 with TRBJ2-7, with 7 positions matching TRBD2. Germline V gives CDR1 DFQATT, CDR2 SNEGSKA (reference sequence). The CDR3 is 14 amino acids. Trimming removed 8 bases from V and 4 bases from J; junction bases left unmatched: 14.

This clonotype showed up many times. This chain links TRBV5-5 with TRBJ2-7, with D hard to call. There are 13 residues in the CDR3. V lost 7 bases to trimming and J lost 5 bases, with 16 bases between them. Germline CDR1 reads SGHKS; CDR2 reads YYEKEE (reference sequence). The CDR3 here is CASVPLAEDEQYF. The CDR3 bases are TGTGCCAGCGTCCCCCTGGCAGAAGACGAGCAGTACTTC.

On this clonotype: This may be a read error, as it is one base from a much larger clone. Given the absence of the conserved phenylalanine or tryptophan at the CDR3 end, a read error is likely. The CDR3 loop reads CASTPLGAGDEQFL. CDR3 DNA sequence: TGTGCCAGCACCCCCTTGGGCGCCGGGGATGAGCAGTTCCTC. V usage is TRBV7-9 and J usage is TRBJ2-1; the D gene is possibly TRBD2 (5 bases). This CDR3 is 14 amino acids long. Trimming removed 7 bases from V and 8 bases from J, with 18 bases in between. Germline V gene data show CDR1 as SEHNR and CDR2 as FQNEAQ (reference sequence).

On this clonotype: Germline is not matched at one junction end, which may reflect a read error. The gene calls are TRBV29-1 and TRBJ2-3; 8 bases map to TRBD2. The germline V gene has CDR1 SQVTM and CDR2 ANQGSEA. The CDR3 length is 14 residues. CDR3 residues: CSVQAGGATDAQYF. The CDR3 DNA sequence: TGCAGCGTTCAGGCGGGAGGCGCCACAGATGCGCAGTATTTT.

There are many counts of this clonotype. CDR3 nucleotides: TGTGCCAGTAGTAGGGGGTCACAGGCCCCGGATGGCTACACCTTC. Amino acid sequence: CASSRGSQAPDGYTF. The V and J genes are TRBV19 and TRBJ1-2; D possibly corresponds to TRBD1 (5 bases). The germline CDR1 and CDR2 sequences are LNHDA and SQIVND (reference sequence). The CDR3 has 15 residues. The germline V and J ends were trimmed by 4 bases and 6 bases, with 18 bases remaining between them.

This clonotype came up many times. V is TRBV19 and J is TRBJ2-5; 14 positions agree with TRBD2. Losses at the gene ends were 6 bases for V and 4 bases for J; bases not matched to a gene: 4. This CDR3 is 15 amino acids long. CDR1 is LNHDA and CDR2 is SQIVND in the germline V gene (reference sequence). The CDR3 here is CASRRGTSGRETQYF. In nucleotides, the CDR3 is TGTGCCAGTAGGAGGGGGACTAGCGGGAGAGAGACCCAGTACTTC. The whole variable domain, filled in from reference TRBV19 and TRBJ2-5, reads DGGITQSPKYLFRKEGQNVTLSCEQNLNHDAMYWYRQDPGQGLRLIYYSQIVNDFQKGDIAEGYSVSREKKESFPLTVTSAQKNPTAFYLCASRRGTSGRETQYFGPGTRLLVL.

J is TRBJ2-5 and V is TRBV6-2 or TRBV6-3; D possibly corresponds to TRBD2 (6 bases). The CDR3 is 16 residues long. The ends were cut back, 6 bases at V and 5 bases at J, with 22 bases in the middle. Per germline, CDR1 MNHEY and CDR2 SVGEGT. The DNA of the CDR3 is TGTGCCAGCAGCCCACCCTCGGGGCGGAGGGAGGAGACCCAGTACTTC. It specifies CASSPPSGRREETQYF.